These 6 T cell receptor beta chains share one sample of origin, sequenced in a study of control samples from healthy donors and cancer patients. Assay used: immunoSEQ multiplex PCR; TCRdb lists only in-frame clones, some missing. The table records some 130,000 clones, 92% of them present only once. Sequenced: blood. These receptors came from a man younger than 30 in good health.

V usage is TRBV3-1 (or the pseudogene TRBV3-2) and J usage is TRBJ2-7; 9 bases map to TRBD1. The CDR3 is 13 residues long. V was clipped by 6 bases and J by 1 base; unmatched bases: 1. Germline V gene data show CDR1 as LGHDT and CDR2 as YNNKEL (reference sequence). The CDR3 DNA is TGTGCCAGCAGGGGACAGGGTTCCTACGAGCAGTACTTC. Its translation is CASRGQGSYEQYF.

The genes are TRBV2 and TRBJ1-2, with D possibly TRBD1 on 6 matching bases. Looked up from germline, CDR1 is SNHLY and CDR2 is FYNNEI. The V gene lost 10 bases and the J gene lost 5 bases, with 17 bases spanning the gap. The CDR3 is 13 amino acids. CDR3 in amino acids: CATRKGVGYGYTF. In nucleotides, the CDR3 is TGTGCCACCCGGAAGGGGGTTGGGTATGGCTACACCTTC.

The genes are TRBV5-6 and TRBJ1-1; D possibly corresponds to TRBD1 (6 bases). Germline-derived CDR1 and CDR2 are SGHDT and YYEEEE. V lost 3 bases to trimming and J lost 2 bases, with 11 bases between them. The CDR3 runs to 14 residues. CDR3 residues: CASSSGQYNTEAFF. The CDR3 bases are TGTGCCAGCAGCTCCGGACAGTATAACACTGAAGCTTTCTTT.

The CDR3 here is CAISVGGGSYNEQFF. The CDR3 nucleotides are TGTGCCATCAGTGTAGGCGGGGGCTCCTACAATGAGCAGTTCTTC. This chain links TRBV10-3 with TRBJ2-1, with 7 bases fitting TRBD2. Losses at the gene ends were 4 bases for V and 0 bases for J; bases not matched to a gene: 3. The germline gives CDR1 ENHRY, CDR2 SYGVKD. This CDR3 spans 15 amino acids.

The V and J genes are TRBV5-4 and TRBJ2-5, with a weak D call TRBD1 (5 bases). The germline V and J ends were trimmed by 3 bases and 5 bases, with 11 bases remaining between them. Looked up from germline, CDR1 is SGHNT and CDR2 is YYREEE (reference sequence). The CDR3 covers 13 residues. This CDR3 is CASSSQGRETQYF. The DNA for the CDR3 is TGTGCCAGCAGCTCTCAGGGCAGGGAGACCCAGTACTTC.

V is TRBV5-4 and J is TRBJ1-3; a possible D gene is TRBD1 (6 bases). The germline V gene encodes CDR1 SGHNT and CDR2 YYREEE (reference sequence). V lost 4 bases and J 0 bases, leaving 11 bases between the germline ends. The length of the CDR3 is 15 residues. The CDR3 region is CASSVTGTSGNTIYF. The DNA of the CDR3 is TGTGCCAGCAGCGTTACAGGGACCTCTGGAAACACCATATATTTT.